This T cell receptor beta chain came from a study of T-cell reconstitution after alpha-beta-depleted transplantation in children. Regarding this clonotype: Its antigen is currently unknown.

It was with unique molecular identifiers that the TCRbeta library was prepared. TCRdb fed the PCR reads into MiXCR, producing one record per CDR3 protein. The sample records about 470,000 distinct CDR3 sequences, 43% being singletons. V shed 2 bases and J shed 8 bases, with 7 bases lying between them. CDR3 length equals 12 residues. Germline V gene sequence: CDR1 SGHTA, CDR2 FQGNSA. Findings of the study overall: Recipient T cells and thymic progenitors that survived gave rise to the high TCRbeta diversity observed at day 60 in some patients. Approximately two months post-transplant, alpha-beta T cells reportedly originated from several hundred expanded graft clones. Among T cells one year after transplant, newly produced cells accounted for most counts and diversity.

The chain couples TRBV7-2 to TRBJ2-4, with D possibly matching TRBD2 (5 bases). Sequencing was performed on PBMCs, taken before TCRalphabeta/CD19-depleted stem cell transplant. The sequence was obtained from a girl aged 2 to 10 with aplastic anemia, due to receive a stem cell transplant. This chain's CDR3 is CASSLTGDIQYF. The CDR3 DNA is TGTGCCAGCAGCTTAACCGGGGACATTCAGTACTTC.